One and the same sample provided the 10 T cell receptor beta chains below, sequenced in a study of OX40 agonist ivuxolimab in advanced cancers. The method was immunoSEQ multiplex PCR; TCRdb's version includes in-frame clones alone and lacks a portion of them. The table records 50,000 to 70,000 clones, roughly 81% of them present only once. The sequences come from CD4+ or CD8+ T cells sorted from blood, collected in a trial of the OX40 agonist ivuxolimab. The receptors were gathered from an adult with an advanced solid tumor such as melanoma, head and neck, liver or kidney cancer.

The chain's CDR3 is CASSVGKAGGRMNTDTQYF. The DNA of the CDR3 is TGTGCCAGCAGCGTAGGTAAAGCGGGAGGCCGGATGAACACAGATACGCAGTATTTT. This sequence joins TRBV9 and TRBJ2-3, with TRBD2 matching over 9 bases. The CDR3 runs 19 residues. Germline CDR1 is SGDLS and CDR2 is YYNGEE. V trimming: 0 bases; J trimming: 2 bases; junction bases outside the gene matches: 13.

This chain joins TRBV18 and TRBJ1-1; D may be TRBD1 (6 bases). Trimming stripped 0 bases from V and 2 bases from J, with 13 bases between. Germline V gene data show CDR1 as KGHSH and CDR2 as LQKENI. The CDR3 is 16 residues long. The CDR3 nucleotides are TGTGCCAGCTCACCACCCTCGACAGGCTCTAACACTGAAGCTTTCTTT. Its protein is CASSPPSTGSNTEAFF.

The chain uses TRBV5-1 and TRBJ1-5; 7 positions match TRBD1. Germline V gene lookup returns CDR1 SGHRS and CDR2 YFSETQ. The V and J ends lost 0 bases and 6 bases, in that order; junction bases with no gene match: 3. The CDR3 is 14 amino acids. The CDR3 DNA is TGCGCCAGCAGCTTGGAGGCAGGGGGTCAGCCCCAGCATTTT. Protein: CASSLEAGGQPQHF.

The rearrangement joins TRBV2 to TRBJ1-2; 9 nucleotides match TRBD1. The CDR3 is 14 residues long. After removal of 7 bases from V and 4 bases from J, the junction contained 7 bases not matched to a gene. The germline V gene has CDR1 SNHLY and CDR2 FYNNEI. Here the CDR3 reads CASNRQGGGYGYTF. In nucleotides, the CDR3 is TGTGCCAGCAACAGACAGGGGGGTGGCTATGGCTACACCTTC.

The V call is TRBV30, the J call TRBJ2-5, with TRBD2 identical over 11 bases. Per the germline V gene, CDR1 is GTSNPN and CDR2 is SVGIG (reference sequence). The CDR3 spans 16 residues. V lost 0 bases and J lost 2; bases outside the gene matches: 5. In DNA, the CDR3 is TGTGCCTGGAGTGTAGGTAGCGGGGGGGGTCAAGAGACCCAGTACTTC. Translated: CAWSVGSGGGQETQYF.

The chain uses TRBV28 and TRBJ1-5; the D is unclear. Between the trimmed V and J ends, which lost 11 bases and 2 bases, there was a span of 16 bases. Germline assignment: CDR1 MDHEN and CDR2 SYDVKM. CDR3 length: 14 amino acids. The CDR3 nucleotides are TGTGCCTCCCAAGGCGGTAGAGGCAATCAGCCCCAGCATTTT. Its protein product is CASQGGRGNQPQHF.

J is TRBJ2-3 and V is TRBV4-1, with no clear D. V was cut by 1 base and J by 5 bases, with 16 bases left in between. Germline V CDR1 and CDR2: MGHRA, YSYEKL. The length of the CDR3 is 16 residues. The CDR3 sequence is CASSQVDMGFRDTQYF. CDR3 nucleotides: TGCGCCAGCAGCCAAGTTGACATGGGGTTCAGAGATACGCAGTATTTT.

The chain couples TRBV6-5 to TRBJ2-7; possible D gene TRBD1, 5 bases. This CDR3 has 14 amino acids. CDR1 is MNHEY, CDR2 SVGAGI, per germline. Trimming stripped 0 bases from V and 4 bases from J, with 10 bases between. The CDR3 region has the DNA TGTGCCAGCAGTTACTCCGGACAAATTTACGAGCAGTACTTC. It encodes CASSYSGQIYEQYF.

This chain links TRBV4-2 with TRBJ2-6, with a tentative D call TRBD1 (6 bases). There are 15 residues in the CDR3. Germline lookup yields CDR1 LGHNA and CDR2 YNFKEQ. The germline V and J ends were trimmed by 2 bases and 8 bases, with 13 bases remaining between them. The CDR3 protein is CASSQLGGPTNVLTF. CDR3 coding DNA: TGTGCCAGCAGCCAATTAGGGGGACCGACCAACGTCCTGACTTTC.

The chain couples TRBV15 to TRBJ2-7; TRBD2 matches at 7 bases. V was clipped by 0 bases and J by 7 bases; unmatched bases: 0. The CDR3 sequence is 12 residues long. Germline V gene sequence: CDR1 LNHNV, CDR2 YYDKDF (reference sequence). The CDR3 spells CATSRDSGEQYF. The CDR3 DNA sequence: TGTGCCACCAGCAGAGATAGCGGGGAGCAGTACTTC. Variable domain in full (rest from reference TRBV15 and TRBJ2-7): DAMVIQNPRYQVTQFGKPVTLSCSQTLNHNVMYWYQQKSSQAPKLLFHYYDKDFNNEADTPDNFQSRRPNTSFCFLDIRSPGLGDTAMYLCATSRDSGEQYFGPGTRLTVT.